This TCR beta chain was sequenced during a study of naive and memory T cell subsets. The beta constant-region primer was an equimolar mix of two oligonucleotides covering TRBC1 and TRBC2. Ligated cDNA was amplified by four rounds of PCR with nested alpha and beta constant-region primers and SP2. TCRdb redid the calling of the UMI-ligation and nested PCR reads with MiXCR, one entry per CDR3 protein. The table includes about 120,000 distinct CDR3 sequences, 35% to 45% detected once. The CDR3 contains 15 residues. The junction had 8 bases not matched to a gene; V was cut back by 1 base and J by 8 bases. The germline V gene has CDR1 SGHAT and CDR2 FQNNGV. Overall study results and limits: There was no ground truth to check naive and memory subset results.

There are many counts of this clonotype. Its antigen remains unknown. Input material: central memory CD4+ T cells from blood. This TCR came from a human donor in good health. The chain has TRBV11-2 and TRBJ2-1; the match to TRBD2 covers 7 bases. For the CDR3, the DNA is TGTGCCAGCAGCTTAGTGAGCGGGACCCGATATGAGCAGTTCTTC. It specifies CASSLVSGTRYEQFF.